This passage covers 30 T cell receptor beta chains from one sample sequenced in a study of blood T cells in healthy people across ages. For the second PCR, which ran for roughly 7 to 11 cycles, a sample-barcoded 5' primer and a J-beta primer mix were used. One entry per CDR3 protein results from TCRdb running MiXCR on the 5' RACE reads. In the table there are 1.8 million or so distinct CDR3 sequences, around 40% of which are singletons. The sequenced sample consisted of blood. The receptors here all came from a human donor in good health.

This clonotype was counted a few times. A read error may account for a junction end that differs from germline. The chain employs TRBV5-1 and TRBJ2-1, with D possibly being TRBD2 (5 bases). CDR3 length: 16 residues. Per the germline V gene, CDR1 is SGHRS and CDR2 is YFSETQ. CDR3 loop: CASSLGLAGGFNEQFF. The CDR3 nucleotides are TGTGCCAGCAGCTTAGGGTTGGCGGGTGGCTTCAATGAGCAGTTCTTC.

The chain carries TRBV4-2 and TRBJ1-1, with 7 bases lining up with TRBD1. This CDR3 has 15 residues. Germline CDR1 is LGHNA and CDR2 is YNFKEQ. The ends lost 4 bases at V and 3 bases at J; junction bases unmatched: 8. This CDR3 reads CASSPETGRDTEAFF. The CDR3 coding sequence is TGTGCCAGCAGCCCCGAGACAGGGAGGGACACTGAAGCTTTCTTT.

This clonotype was seen many times. J is TRBJ2-3 and V is TRBV5-1; 9 positions match TRBD1. CDR3 length equals 14 residues. In germline, CDR1 is SGHRS, CDR2 YFSETQ. The ends lost 5 bases at V and 4 bases at J; junction bases unmatched: 5. As DNA, the CDR3 is TGCGCCAGCAGTCCGGGACAGGGACCAGATACGCAGTATTTT. Encoded protein: CASSPGQGPDTQYF. The whole variable domain, filled in from reference TRBV5-1 and TRBJ2-3, reads KAGVTQTPRYLIKTRGQQVTLSCSPISGHRSVSWYQQTPGQGLQFLFEYFSETQRNKGNFPGRFSGRQFSNSRSEMNVSTLELGDSALYLCASSPGQGPDTQYFGPGTRLTVL.

This chain links TRBV4-3 with TRBJ2-5; TRBD2 matches 11 bases. This CDR3 spans 18 amino acids. Germline lookup yields CDR1 LGHNA and CDR2 YSLEER. V was pared by 4 bases and J by 5 bases, with 15 bases of the junction left unmatched. The DNA of the CDR3 is TGCGCCAGCAGCCGGTTACTAGCGGGGGAACGCGGGACGGAGACCCAGTACTTC. It encodes CASSRLLAGERGTETQYF.

This clonotype was picked up a small number of times. A much larger clone differs by one base, so this may be a read error. This chain connects TRBV5-4 to TRBJ2-1, with TRBD2 identical over 7 bases. The CDR3 runs to 15 residues. Germline V gene data show CDR1 as SGHNT and CDR2 as YYREEE (reference sequence). J was trimmed by 3 bases and V by 3 bases; bases with no gene match: 6. CDR3 coding DNA: TGTGCCAGCAGCTCACGGGGGGTTTTCTACAATGAGCAGTTCTTC. Translated: CASSSRGVFYNEQFF.

This chain joins TRBV28 and TRBJ1-6; TRBD1 aligns across 7 bases. The ends lost 5 bases at V and 2 bases at J; junction bases unmatched: 12. Looked up from germline, CDR1 is MDHEN and CDR2 is SYDVKM. This CDR3 comprises 18 residues. The CDR3 is CASSPSPRGPPYNSPLHF. CDR3 nucleotide sequence: TGTGCCAGCAGTCCCTCCCCTAGGGGGCCACCCTATAATTCACCCCTCCACTTT. The full variable domain, with the rest looked up from reference TRBV28 and TRBJ1-6, is DVKVTQSSRYLVKRTGEKVFLECVQDMDHENMFWYRQDPGLGLRLIYFSYDVKMKEKGDIPEGYSVSREKKERFSLILESASTNQTSMYLCASSPSPRGPPYNSPLHFGNGTRLTVT.

J is TRBJ2-3 and V is TRBV7-2; a possible D gene is TRBD2 (7 bases). This CDR3 has 13 residues. Germline V gene lookup returns CDR1 SGHTA and CDR2 FQGNSA. Trimming pared 8 bases from V and 8 bases from J, leaving 17 bases between. The CDR3 here is CASEFRGGGTQYF. CDR3 DNA: TGTGCCAGCGAATTTAGAGGGGGGGGTACGCAGTATTTT.

This clonotype came up a few times. The chain is built from TRBV4-1 and TRBJ2-1; D is undetermined. The CDR3 runs 13 residues. Germline V CDR1 and CDR2: MGHRA, YSYEKL. V gave up 0 bases and J gave up 9 bases, with 9 bases separating them. CDR3 region: CASSQDLVGEQFF. In nucleotides, the CDR3 is TGCGCCAGCAGCCAAGATCTGGTGGGTGAGCAGTTCTTC.

The CDR3 reads CASSQASSLYNEQFF. In DNA, the CDR3 is TGTGCCAGCAGCCAAGCTAGTTCGCTATACAATGAGCAGTTCTTC. This chain joins TRBV7-2 and TRBJ2-1; D not certain. With 5 bases removed from V and 4 bases from J, the gap between germline ends came to 15 bases. This CDR3 spans 15 amino acids. Germline CDR1 and CDR2: SGHTA and FQGNSA. Full variable domain (missing parts from reference TRBV7-2 and TRBJ2-1): GAGVSQSPSNKVTEKGKDVELRCDPISGHTALYWYRQSLGQGLEFLIYFQGNSAPDKSGLPSDRFSAERTGGSVSTLTIQRTQQEDSAVYLCASSQASSLYNEQFFGPGTRLTVL.

The chain combines TRBV11-3 with TRBJ2-1, with D tentatively TRBD2 (5 bases). This CDR3 spans 16 amino acids. V was cut by 4 bases and J by 2 bases, with 15 bases left in between. Germline-derived CDR1 and CDR2 are SGHNT and YENEEA. The CDR3 DNA is TGTGCCAGCAGCTCCCCAAGCGGAAACCCCTACAATGAGCAGTTCTTC. This encodes CASSSPSGNPYNEQFF.

This clonotype has more than one count but fewer than ten. This chain uses TRBV30 with TRBJ2-3; D is unresolved. The germline gives CDR1 GTSNPN, CDR2 SVGIG (reference sequence). V gave up 0 bases and J gave up 0 bases, with 10 bases separating them. The CDR3 spans 15 residues. The CDR3 loop is CAWSVFGLSTDTQYF. The CDR3 region has the DNA TGTGCCTGGAGTGTATTTGGGCTTAGCACAGATACGCAGTATTTT.

The chain employs TRBV27 and TRBJ2-5; D might be TRBD1 or TRBD2, each matching 5 bases. The closer fit of TRBJ2-7 to the DNA end suggests the J call may be wrong. CDR1 is MNHEY, CDR2 SMNVEV, per germline (reference sequence). The CDR3 has 13 amino acids. The CDR3: CASSFAGSHEQYF. For the CDR3, the DNA is TGTGCCAGCAGTTTTGCAGGGAGTCACGAGCAGTACTTC.

Only one count was recorded for this clonotype. A far more abundant clone sits one base away, making this likely a read error. V gene TRBV12-3 or TRBV12-4 combines with J gene TRBJ2-7; D is possibly TRBD1 or TRBD2 (5 bases each). V lost 8 bases, J lost 0 bases, and 14 bases lay in between. The CDR3 runs 14 residues. This chain's CDR3 is CASCQGTGSYEQYF. CDR3 in DNA: TGTGCCAGCTGTCAAGGGACGGGCTCCTACGAGCAGTACTTC.

The rearrangement joins TRBV7-2 to TRBJ2-3; 13 bases are a match to TRBD2. This CDR3 has 16 amino acids. CDR1 SGHTA and CDR2 FQGNSA come from the germline V gene. Trimming cost V 5 bases and J 5 bases; bases outside gene matches: 7. The CDR3, as DNA: TGTGCCAGCAGCCCCGGACTAGCGGGGGTTGTAGATACGCAGTATTTT. It translates to CASSPGLAGVVDTQYF.

The rearrangement joins TRBV7-9 to TRBJ2-1; TRBD1 matches 7 bases. CDR3 length: 16 amino acids. Germline V gives CDR1 SEHNR, CDR2 FQNEAQ (reference sequence). The V gene end was trimmed by 4 bases and the J gene end by 1 base; junction bases not matched to a gene: 7. In DNA, the CDR3 is TGTGCCAGCAGCTCAGACAGGGCCGGGTCCTACAATGAGCAGTTCTTC. It translates to CASSSDRAGSYNEQFF.

The chain carries TRBV20-1 and TRBJ2-7; a possible D gene is TRBD2 (5 bases). Germline V gene data show CDR1 as DFQATT and CDR2 as SNEGSKA (reference sequence). Trimming left V 5 bases short and J 2 bases short, with 19 bases between. This CDR3 has 15 residues. The CDR3 protein is CSARRVVEGTYEQYF. CDR3 coding DNA: TGCAGTGCTCGTCGAGTCGTCGAGGGAACCTACGAGCAGTACTTC.

The gene calls are TRBV15 and TRBJ1-5; 8 bases are a match to TRBD1. The V gene's germline CDR1 is LNHNV and CDR2 YYDKDF (reference sequence). This CDR3 is built from 15 residues. After removal of 4 bases from V and 5 bases from J, the junction contained 7 bases not matched to a gene. In DNA form, the CDR3 reads TGTGCCACCAGCAACCCGGACAGGGTTTATCAGCCCCAGCATTTT. It translates to CATSNPDRVYQPQHF.

This chain connects TRBV28 to TRBJ2-4, with 9 bases lining up with TRBD1. The J call could be wrong; TRBJ2-7 is a better fit for the DNA end. Germline CDR1 MDHEN, CDR2 SYDVKM. The CDR3 sequence is 17 residues long. Here the CDR3 reads CASSLDSGGTGRDEQYF. In nucleotides, the CDR3 is TGTGCCAGCAGTTTAGACTCTGGGGGGACAGGGAGGGACGAGCAGTACTTC.

CDR3 sequence: CAISDREVMETQYF. In DNA form, the CDR3 reads TGTGCCATCAGTGACAGGGAAGTAATGGAGACCCAGTACTTC. The chain uses TRBV10-3 and TRBJ2-5; a weak D match, TRBD1 (5 bases). The CDR3 has 14 amino acids. Germline V lookup: CDR1 ENHRY, CDR2 SYGVKD. With 3 bases removed from V and 5 bases from J, the gap between germline ends came to 13 bases.

This clonotype showed up many times. CDR3: CASRNRGSYEQYF. The DNA of the CDR3 is TGTGCCAGCCGGAACAGGGGTTCCTACGAGCAGTACTTC. The chain employs TRBV12-3 or TRBV12-4 and TRBJ2-7; 7 positions agree with TRBD1. Losses at the gene ends were 8 bases for V and 1 base for J; bases not matched to a gene: 5. The CDR3 contains 13 residues.

The chain links TRBV29-1 to TRBJ1-2, with TRBD1 as a possible D gene (5 bases). The CDR3 totals 11 residues. V lost 4 bases and J 13 bases, leaving 16 bases between the germline ends. Germline assignment: CDR1 SQVTM and CDR2 ANQGSEA. The CDR3 DNA is TGCAGCGTTGTCGTGGGGGAGAGTGGCACCTTC. It specifies CSVVVGESGTF.

The rearrangement links TRBV12-3 or TRBV12-4 to TRBJ2-3, with D possibly being TRBD1 (5 bases). This CDR3 comprises 13 residues. Deletions cut 6 bases from V and 4 bases from J, with 11 bases between. CDR3 residues: CASRGVSADTQYF. The CDR3 DNA is TGTGCCAGCAGAGGGGTGAGCGCAGATACGCAGTATTTT.

The chain recombines TRBV6-2 or TRBV6-3 with TRBJ2-3, with TRBD2 matching over 11 bases. The CDR3 spans 16 residues. The junction had 7 bases not matched to a gene; V was cut back by 4 bases and J by 4 bases. Germline CDR1 is MNHEY and CDR2 is SVGEGT. CDR3 in DNA: TGTGCCAGCAGTTGGGTAGCGGGGGGGCCGTCAGATACGCAGTATTTT. Its translation is CASSWVAGGPSDTQYF.

The rearrangement links TRBV7-9 to TRBJ1-4, with D unclear. The CDR3 is 13 residues long. Germline-derived CDR1 and CDR2 are SEHNR and FQNEAQ (reference sequence). The V gene lost 5 bases and the J gene lost 8 bases, with 12 bases spanning the gap. CDR3 region: CASSRGAQEKLFF. In nucleotides, the CDR3 is TGTGCCAGCAGCCGGGGAGCCCAGGAAAAACTGTTTTTT.

The chain is built from TRBV7-9 and TRBJ2-2; 10 nucleotides align to TRBD2. This CDR3 has 20 residues. The trim removed 7 bases at V and 5 bases at J, leaving 22 bases unmatched. The germline gives CDR1 SEHNR, CDR2 FQNEAQ (reference sequence). The CDR3 protein is CASNPQLNHNRTSGTGELFF. As DNA, the CDR3 is TGTGCCAGCAACCCTCAGCTTAACCACAACAGGACTAGCGGTACCGGGGAGCTGTTTTTT.

This clonotype was picked up a small number of times. The rearrangement joins TRBV4-3 to TRBJ2-7; D is unresolved. The CDR3 runs to 14 residues. Germline V gives CDR1 LGHNA, CDR2 YSLEER. V was cut by 1 base and J by 1 base, with 8 bases left in between. CDR3 DNA sequence: TGCGCCAGCAGCCAAGTCACCTTTTCCTACGAGCAGTACTTC. Its translation: CASSQVTFSYEQYF.

This clonotype was recorded a few times. The chain employs TRBV7-9 and TRBJ1-2, with D hard to call. V lost 3 bases to trimming and J lost 4 bases, with 9 bases between them. Germline loops: CDR1 SEHNR, CDR2 FQNEAQ (reference sequence). The CDR3 totals 13 residues. CDR3 region: CASSFESSYGYTF. The CDR3 DNA follows: TGTGCCAGCAGCTTCGAATCCTCCTATGGCTACACCTTC.

There are a few counts of this clonotype. The V and J genes are TRBV10-3 and TRBJ2-3; 7 bases are shared with TRBD1. CDR1 and CDR2 from the germline V gene are ENHRY and SYGVKD. V gave up 6 bases and J gave up 3 bases; unmatched junction bases: 6. The CDR3 has 14 residues. This CDR3 reads CAISRDSQTDTQYF. The DNA of the CDR3 is TGTGCCATCAGCCGGGACAGCCAAACAGATACGCAGTATTTT.

This clonotype showed up just a few times. V gene TRBV29-1 combines with J gene TRBJ1-2; no reliable D call. Trimming removed 6 bases from V and 2 bases from J, with 10 bases in between. Germline CDR1 reads SQVTM; CDR2 reads ANQGSEA. The CDR3 contains 12 residues. The CDR3 loop reads CSVLMTNYGYTF. The CDR3 bases are TGCAGCGTACTAATGACCAACTATGGCTACACCTTC.

This clonotype has at least ten counts. The chain recombines TRBV29-1 with TRBJ1-1; D ambiguous. The CDR3 consists of 10 residues. With 7 bases removed from V and 3 bases from J, the gap between germline ends came to 6 bases. The germline CDR1 and CDR2 sequences are SQVTM and ANQGSEA. The CDR3 region is CSDADTEAFF. The CDR3 nucleotides are TGCAGCGACGCGGACACTGAAGCTTTCTTT.